The 30 T cell receptor beta chains below all came from one sample that was sequenced in a study of beta chain features in type 1 diabetes (dated by TCRdb to the late 2010s). For these TCRs, the target antigens are not known. The library was made by the immunoSEQ multiplex PCR assay. All of the isolated RNA was reverse transcribed with the High Capacity cDNA Reverse Transcription Kit, so expressed TCRB transcripts were sequenced. As stored in TCRdb, this immuneACCESS dataset retains in-frame rearrangements with V and J assigned. A fraction of the clones does not appear; measured against another copy, unresolved V genes explain less than half of the discrepancy, and the remainder lacks a known reason. This sample has about 150,000 clones in its table, and about 9.3% of those were observed once. The top ten hold roughly 0.45% of the sample. Broader findings and caveats from the paper: In all four CD4+ subsets, TCRB CDR3 length was moderately but significantly shorter in type 1 diabetes patients.

The sequencing sample was made of central memory CD4+ T cells from blood. These receptors were obtained from a young man with type 1 diabetes.

This clone was observed a few times. This rearrangement joins TRBV4-2 to TRBJ2-1; 7 nucleotides match TRBD2. V shed 0 bases and J 4 bases; nucleotides not matched to a gene: 15. This CDR3 comprises 19 residues. Germline CDR1 and CDR2: LGHNA and YNFKEQ. CDR3 sequence (DNA): TGTGCCAGCAGCCAAGATTTTACCCCCGGACTAGTCGCTTACAATGAGCAGTTCTTC. It specifies CASSQDFTPGLVAYNEQFF.

This clone has just a few counts. This chain joins TRBV4-3 and TRBJ2-7, with 13 bases identical to TRBD2. This CDR3 spans 16 amino acids. Germline V gene data show CDR1 as LGHNA and CDR2 as YSLEER. J was trimmed by 6 bases and V by 0 bases; bases with no gene match: 5. The CDR3 DNA reads TGCGCCAGCAGCCAAGATTCCACTAGCGGGAGGGGCGAGCAGTACTTC. Amino acids: CASSQDSTSGRGEQYF.

This clone was observed a handful of times. This chain uses TRBV5-1 with TRBJ2-2; TRBD2 agrees at 8 bases. CDR1 and CDR2 (germline): SGHRS, YFSETQ. CDR3 size: 14 residues. V shed 3 bases and J 8 bases; nucleotides not matched to a gene: 6. Here the CDR3 reads CASSSGLELGELFF. The CDR3 DNA is TGCGCCAGCAGCTCGGGACTAGAGTTGGGGGAGCTGTTTTTT.

This clone was detected only a few times. The chain employs TRBV2 and TRBJ2-3, with 9 bases identical to TRBD2. The CDR3 totals 15 residues. Germline values: CDR1 SNHLY, CDR2 FYNNEI. The ends lost 5 bases at V and 0 bases at J; junction bases unmatched: 3. The CDR3 DNA follows: TGTGCCAGCAGTCCCGGGACTAGCAGCACAGATACGCAGTATTTT. Its translation: CASSPGTSSTDTQYF. The full variable domain, with the rest looked up from reference TRBV2 and TRBJ2-3, is EPEVTQTPSHQVTQMGQEVILRCVPISNHLYFYWYRQILGQKVEFLVSFYNNEISEKSEIFDDQFSVERPDGSNFTLKIRSTKLEDSAMYFCASSPGTSSTDTQYFGPGTRLTVL.

This clone came up once. V gene TRBV28 combines with J gene TRBJ2-7, with TRBD1 identical over 8 bases. This CDR3 is 15 amino acids long. V shed 5 bases and J 0 bases; nucleotides not matched to a gene: 6. CDR1 and CDR2 (germline): MDHEN, SYDVKM. CDR3 bases: TGTGCCAGCAGTAGAACAGGGGGGATCTCCTACGAGCAGTACTTC. The encoded protein is CASSRTGGISYEQYF. Full variable domain (missing parts from reference TRBV28 and TRBJ2-7): DVKVTQSSRYLVKRTGEKVFLECVQDMDHENMFWYRQDPGLGLRLIYFSYDVKMKEKGDIPEGYSVSREKKERFSLILESASTNQTSMYLCASSRTGGISYEQYFGPGTRLTVT.

This chain joins TRBV7-8 and TRBJ2-7, with 7 nucleotides matching TRBD2. Trimming took 5 bases from V and 0 from J; bases not matched to a gene: 10. Looked up from germline, CDR1 is SGHVS and CDR2 is FQNEAQ. The CDR3 is made up of 16 amino acids. The CDR3 DNA reads TGTGCCAGCAGCCTGTTTAGGGACTATGTCTCCTACGAGCAGTACTTC. It translates to CASSLFRDYVSYEQYF.

V gene TRBV30 combines with J gene TRBJ2-7, with a weak D call TRBD2 (5 bases). CDR3 length: 12 residues. The germline V gene encodes CDR1 GTSNPN and CDR2 SVGIG (reference sequence). V lost 5 bases to trimming and J lost 7 bases, with 15 bases between them. CDR3 amino acids: CAWGEGEGEQYF. The CDR3 bases are TGTGCCTGGGGAGAAGGAGAGGGAGAGCAGTACTTC.

This clone turned up a few times. CDR3 sequence: CASSQDGQGQSNQPQHF. Here the CDR3 DNA reads TGTGCCAGCAGCCAAGATGGGCAGGGGCAAAGCAATCAGCCCCAGCATTTT. The chain links TRBV4-2 to TRBJ1-5; D possibly corresponds to TRBD1 (6 bases). V lost 0 bases and J 1 base, leaving 13 bases between the germline ends. CDR1 LGHNA and CDR2 YNFKEQ come from the germline V gene. CDR3 length: 17 residues.

This clone has only a few counts. The chain employs TRBV18 and TRBJ2-7, with 7 bases matching TRBD2. CDR1 is KGHSH and CDR2 is LQKENI in the germline V gene. The CDR3 has 15 residues. Unmatched junction bases numbered 12, after V lost 5 bases and J lost 5 bases. CDR3 in amino acids: CASSKAGLDRDEQYF. In DNA form, the CDR3 reads TGTGCCAGCTCAAAAGCGGGATTAGATCGGGACGAGCAGTACTTC.

This clone has more than one count but fewer than ten. The chain links TRBV29-1 to TRBJ2-7; D possibly corresponds to TRBD2 (6 bases). V lost 1 base to trimming and J lost 0 bases, with 13 bases between them. Looked up from germline, CDR1 is SQVTM and CDR2 is ANQGSEA. This CDR3 comprises 15 residues. CDR3 DNA: TGCAGCGTTGAAGGGTTGGAGGGATTCTCCTACGAGCAGTACTTC. This sequence encodes CSVEGLEGFSYEQYF.

The rearrangement uses TRBV5-4 and TRBJ2-1; unclear D gene. The CDR3 spans 15 residues. From germline, CDR1 is SGHNT and CDR2 YYREEE (reference sequence). Trimming took off 2 bases at V and 0 bases at J, with 9 bases between the two ends. The CDR3 sequence is CASSFTGTSYNEQFF. The CDR3 coding sequence is TGTGCCAGCAGCTTTACGGGTACCTCCTACAATGAGCAGTTCTTC. The complete variable domain, with remaining parts taken from reference TRBV5-4 and TRBJ2-1, reads ETGVTQSPTHLIKTRGQQVTLRCSSQSGHNTVSWYQQALGQGPQFIFQYYREEENGRGNFPPRFSGLQFPNYSSELNVNALELDDSALYLCASSFTGTSYNEQFFGPGTRLTVL.

The CDR3 DNA reads as TGTGCCAGCAGCCTACTGGGGGCTGCCGAGCAGTACTTC. Residues: CASSLLGAAEQYF. The rearrangement uses TRBV7-2 and TRBJ2-7; TRBD1 is a possible D gene (6 bases). CDR1 is SGHTA and CDR2 is FQGNSA in the germline V gene. Trimming left V 5 bases short and J 6 bases short, with 14 bases between. The CDR3 is made up of 13 amino acids.

This clone was seen a handful of times. The chain carries TRBV23-1 and TRBJ2-7; 7 bases are shared with TRBD1. TRBV23-1 is reported as an ORF; its role is uncertain. The CDR3 totals 15 residues. J gave up 7 bases and V 6 bases, and 15 bases lay outside the gene matches. The CDR3 DNA reads as TGCGCCAGCAGCGCTCGACAGGGTTCAGCGGTTGAGCAGTACTTC. This translates into CASSARQGSAVEQYF.

This clone was detected a few times. This sequence joins TRBV19 and TRBJ2-1, with TRBD2 as a possible D gene (5 bases). Germline-derived CDR1 and CDR2 are LNHDA and SQIVND (reference sequence). CDR3 size: 14 residues. The V end lost 5 bases, the J end lost 0 bases, and 8 bases lay between the germline ends. CDR3 sequence reads: CASSWGDSYNEQFF. DNA of the CDR3: TGTGCCAGTAGTTGGGGAGACTCCTACAATGAGCAGTTCTTC.

This clone was counted only a few times. The rearrangement uses TRBV28 and TRBJ2-2, with TRBD1 identical over 11 bases. V shed 8 bases and J 5 bases; nucleotides not matched to a gene: 1. Germline V gene data show CDR1 as MDHEN and CDR2 as SYDVKM. CDR3 size: 13 residues. The CDR3 sequence is CASGTGGTGELFF. In DNA, the CDR3 is TGTGCCAGCGGGACAGGGGGTACCGGGGAGCTGTTTTTT.

V gene TRBV28 combines with J gene TRBJ1-2; 8 nucleotides align to TRBD1. V shed 2 bases and J 5 bases; nucleotides not matched to a gene: 4. The CDR3 contains 14 residues. CDR1 MDHEN and CDR2 SYDVKM come from the germline V gene. CDR3 coding DNA: TGTGCCAGCAGTTTAGAGTGGACAGGGTATGGCTACACCTTC. It yields the protein CASSLEWTGYGYTF.

The rearrangement links TRBV5-1 to TRBJ2-3; 7 nucleotides agree with TRBD2. The trim removed 7 bases at V and 0 bases at J, leaving 5 bases unmatched. The CDR3 has 14 residues. Germline loops: CDR1 SGHRS, CDR2 YFSETQ. The CDR3 sequence: CASALAASTDTQYF. The CDR3 nucleotides are TGCGCCAGCGCCCTAGCGGCTAGCACAGATACGCAGTATTTT. The full variable domain, in which reference TRBV5-1 and TRBJ2-3 provide the parts outside the CDR3, is KAGVTQTPRYLIKTRGQQVTLSCSPISGHRSVSWYQQTPGQGLQFLFEYFSETQRNKGNFPGRFSGRQFSNSRSEMNVSTLELGDSALYLCASALAASTDTQYFGPGTRLTVL.

This clone was recorded a few times. This chain connects TRBV14 to TRBJ2-5, with 11 bases aligning to TRBD2. The J segment lost 5 bases and the V segment lost 4 bases, leaving 12 bases of the junction unmatched. Germline assignment: CDR1 SGHDN and CDR2 FVKESK. This CDR3 spans 17 amino acids. The CDR3 sequence is CASSLQLAGALGETQYF. CDR3 nucleotides: TGTGCCAGCAGCCTCCAACTAGCGGGAGCCCTCGGGGAGACCCAGTACTTC.

With regard to this clone: Additional DNA sequences in this sample encode the identical CDR3. J is TRBJ2-1 and V is TRBV7-2; 13 nucleotides line up with TRBD2. The CDR3 extends over 15 amino acids. V was pared by 3 bases and J by 7 bases, with 3 bases of the junction left unmatched. CDR1 and CDR2 from the germline V gene are SGHTA and FQGNSA. CDR3 amino acids: CASSFRTSGRNEQFF. In DNA, the CDR3 is TGTGCCAGCAGCTTTAGGACTAGCGGGAGAAATGAGCAGTTCTTC.

This chain links TRBV27 with TRBJ2-2; D not certain. V lost 0 bases, J lost 1 base, and 3 bases lay in between. CDR3 length equals 14 residues. Germline CDR1 reads MNHEY; CDR2 reads SMNVEV (reference sequence). The chain's CDR3 is CASSLSRNTGELFF. In DNA, the CDR3 is TGTGCCAGCAGTTTATCGAGGAACACCGGGGAGCTGTTTTTT.

This sequence joins TRBV27 and TRBJ2-1, with 12 bases that match TRBD2. Per germline, CDR1 MNHEY and CDR2 SMNVEV (reference sequence). Germline trimming cut 3 bases from V and 7 bases from J; bases unmatched to any gene: 4. This CDR3 is built from 15 residues. The CDR3 region is CASSLTSGSGNEQFF. CDR3 nucleotide sequence: TGTGCCAGCAGTTTGACTAGCGGGAGTGGTAATGAGCAGTTCTTC.

V usage is TRBV5-1 and J usage is TRBJ2-1; TRBD2 is a possible D gene (6 bases). The CDR3 consists of 14 residues. V was shortened by 4 bases and J by 6 bases, with 14 bases between the two germline ends. Germline loops: CDR1 SGHRS, CDR2 YFSETQ. Here the CDR3 reads CASSLRLEPNEQFF. CDR3 DNA: TGCGCCAGCAGCCTCAGACTAGAGCCCAATGAGCAGTTCTTC.

This clone came up a few times. The chain uses TRBV9 and TRBJ2-1; the match to TRBD2 covers 9 bases. V trimming: 0 bases; J trimming: 2 bases; junction bases outside the gene matches: 3. This CDR3 is 16 amino acids long. Germline assignment: CDR1 SGDLS and CDR2 YYNGEE. In nucleotides, the CDR3 is TGTGCCAGCAGCGTAGGGGTAGCGGGAGCCTACAATGAGCAGTTCTTC. Translated, it gives CASSVGVAGAYNEQFF. The full variable domain, rest sourced from reference TRBV9 and TRBJ2-1, is DSGVTQTPKHLITATGQRVTLRCSPRSGDLSVYWYQQSLDQGLQFLIQYYNGEERAKGNILERFSAQQFPDLHSELNLSSLELGDSALYFCASSVGVAGAYNEQFFGPGTRLTVL.

The chain has TRBV11-2 and TRBJ2-1; D gene uncertain. Trimming removed 0 bases from V and 7 bases from J, with 13 bases in between. The CDR3 contains 15 residues. CDR1 SGHAT and CDR2 FQNNGV come from the germline V gene. CDR3 sequence (DNA): TGTGCCAGCAGCTTAGAGAGAAATGGTTTGAATGAGCAGTTCTTC. This translates into CASSLERNGLNEQFF.

This chain uses TRBV5-4 with TRBJ2-5; tentative D call: TRBD2 (7 bases). Germline CDR1 is SGHNT and CDR2 is YYREEE (reference sequence). The CDR3 extends over 16 amino acids. Deletions cut 4 bases from V and 2 bases from J, with 18 bases between. The CDR3 loop reads CASSPSWGGVQETQYF. The CDR3 DNA is TGTGCCAGCAGCCCCTCGTGGGGGGGCGTACAAGAGACCCAGTACTTC.

This clone was seen only a few times. The chain uses TRBV7-8 and TRBJ1-5; weak D call: TRBD1 (5 bases). The V end lost 5 bases, the J end lost 6 bases, and 23 bases lay between the germline ends. The CDR3 runs 17 residues. Germline assignment: CDR1 SGHVS and CDR2 FQNEAQ. The CDR3 sequence: CASSRNPRRGVGQPQHF. CDR3 in DNA: TGTGCCAGCAGCCGAAACCCACGACGGGGGGTTGGTCAGCCCCAGCATTTT.

The chain uses TRBV25-1 and TRBJ1-5; possibly TRBD1 for D (6 bases). CDR3 length: 16 amino acids. Germline values: CDR1 MGHDK, CDR2 SYGVNS. V was clipped by 3 bases and J by 7 bases, with 19 bases between them. The CDR3, as DNA: TGTGCCAGCAGTGACTCCGGGACACGGGGATCCCAGCCCCAGCATTTT. Its protein is CASSDSGTRGSQPQHF.

This clone was recorded a few times. The rearrangement links TRBV28 to TRBJ2-1, with 9 bases identical to TRBD2. There are 18 residues in the CDR3. V was clipped by 4 bases and J by 4 bases; unmatched bases: 14. The germline V gene encodes CDR1 MDHEN and CDR2 SYDVKM. CDR3 nucleotide sequence: TGTGCCAGCAGTTCCTACTTGGTAGCGGGAGCGCCGTACAATGAGCAGTTCTTC. This encodes CASSSYLVAGAPYNEQFF.

The sample holds a few counts of this clone. Written as DNA, the CDR3 is TGCAGTGCTCAGGGATCCTACGAGCAGTACTTC. As protein: CSAQGSYEQYF. The genes are TRBV20-1 and TRBJ2-7; the D gene is possibly TRBD1 (5 bases). The V end lost 5 bases, the J end lost 1 base, and 6 bases lay between the germline ends. The CDR3 covers 11 residues. Germline V gene sequence: CDR1 DFQATT, CDR2 SNEGSKA (reference sequence).

This chain's CDR3 is CASSPGTGWTEAFF. CDR3 nucleotides: TGTGCCAGCAGTCCCGGGACAGGTTGGACTGAAGCTTTCTTT. The rearrangement joins TRBV5-4 to TRBJ1-1, with TRBD1 identical over 8 bases. Germline-derived CDR1 and CDR2 are SGHNT and YYREEE (reference sequence). The CDR3 covers 14 residues. V shed 5 bases, J shed 5 bases, and the junction held 8 bases outside the gene matches.